The 9 T cell receptor beta chains in this list originate from one sample, sequenced in a study of blood T cells in healthy people across ages. The use of a sample-barcoded 5' primer and a J-beta primer mix characterized a second PCR of roughly 7 to 12 cycles. TCRdb ran MiXCR on the 5' RACE reads and lists one entry per CDR3 protein. The sample holds around 1,100,000 distinct CDR3 sequences, roughly two fifths seen once. The sequenced material came from blood. The receptors here all came from a man aged 18 to 29 in good health.

The V call is TRBV3-1, the J call TRBJ1-5, with D possibly matching TRBD1 (6 bases). Germline V CDR1 and CDR2: LGHDT, YNNKEL (reference sequence). V was trimmed by 0 bases and J by 7 bases, leaving 16 bases between them. This CDR3 has 16 amino acids. CDR3 protein: CASSQDPAGVGQPQHF. The DNA for the CDR3 is TGTGCCAGCAGCCAAGATCCCGCAGGGGTTGGCCAGCCCCAGCATTTT. Full variable domain (missing parts from reference TRBV3-1 and TRBJ1-5): DTAVSQTPKYLVTQMGNDKSIKCEQNLGHDTMYWYKQDSKKFLKIMFSYNNKELIINETVPNRFSPKSPDKAHLNLHINSLELGDSAVYFCASSQDPAGVGQPQHFGDGTRLSIL.

This clonotype was counted between two and nine times. J is TRBJ1-5 and V is TRBV27; 7 bases are a match to TRBD1. Germline values: CDR1 MNHEY, CDR2 SMNVEV (reference sequence). The CDR3 runs 14 residues. V shed 5 bases, J shed 1 base, and the junction held 2 bases outside the gene matches. CDR3 amino acids: CASSKGQSNQPQHF. In nucleotides, the CDR3 is TGTGCCAGCAGTAAGGGACAGAGCAATCAGCCCCAGCATTTT.

This clonotype has only a few counts. This chain connects TRBV6-5 to TRBJ2-1, with D possibly being TRBD2 (5 bases). The end of the DNA aligns better with TRBJ2-7, so the J call may be wrong. Germline CDR1 and CDR2: MNHEY and SVGAGI. The CDR3 contains 15 residues. The CDR3 protein is CASSYLSGSYNEQYF. DNA for the CDR3: TGTGCCAGCAGTTACCTGAGCGGCTCCTACAATGAGCAGTACTTC.

There are a few counts of this clonotype. The chain joins TRBV5-1 to TRBJ1-2; D gene uncertain. V was shortened by 3 bases and J by 2 bases, with 11 bases between the two germline ends. CDR1 and CDR2 (germline): SGHRS, YFSETQ. The CDR3 totals 14 residues. Here the CDR3 DNA reads TGCGCCAGCAGCTCAGAGGGAAGGAACTATGGCTACACCTTC. Protein sequence: CASSSEGRNYGYTF.

This clonotype has more than one count but fewer than ten. The rearrangement links TRBV19 to TRBJ2-3, with a possible D match to TRBD2 (6 bases). V shed 2 bases and J shed 1 base, with 10 bases lying between them. CDR1 and CDR2 from the germline V gene are LNHDA and SQIVND (reference sequence). The length of the CDR3 is 15 residues. CDR3 bases: TGTGCCAGTAGTATAAGGCGCGGGGGCACAGATACGCAGTATTTT. Translated: CASSIRRGGTDTQYF.

The chain links TRBV7-2 to TRBJ1-5; D is unresolved. This CDR3 region has 17 residues. The V end lost 3 bases, the J end lost 3 bases, and 18 bases lay between the germline ends. CDR1 is SGHTA and CDR2 is FQGNSA in the germline V gene. In nucleotides, the CDR3 is TGTGCCAGCAGCTTTGGCTTACCCGGGCTACTCAATCAGCCCCAGCATTTT. This encodes CASSFGLPGLLNQPQHF.

The CDR3 reads CASSPLSNEQFF. CDR3 in DNA: TGTGCCAGCAGCCCCTTAAGCAATGAGCAGTTCTTC. The chain employs TRBV6-2 or TRBV6-3 and TRBJ2-1, with unresolved D. CDR1 MNHEY and CDR2 SVGEGT come from the germline V gene. There are 12 residues in the CDR3. Deletions cut 6 bases from V and 6 bases from J, with 9 bases between.

Only a few counts were recorded for this clonotype. J is TRBJ2-3 and V is TRBV3-1; TRBD2 aligns across 8 bases. CDR1 and CDR2 (germline): LGHDT, YNNKEL (reference sequence). J gave up 4 bases and V 7 bases, and 13 bases lay outside the gene matches. The CDR3 contains 16 residues. The CDR3: CASTIRGGGFPDTQYF. CDR3 bases: TGTGCCAGCACCATAAGAGGCGGGGGGTTCCCAGATACGCAGTATTTT.

A word on this clonotype: Germline is not matched at one junction end, which may reflect a read error. The chain recombines TRBV5-5 with TRBJ2-3; 9 positions agree with TRBD2. The length of the CDR3 is 16 residues. Looked up from germline, CDR1 is SGHKS and CDR2 is YYEKEE (reference sequence). The CDR3 protein is CASSLERRGGVDTQYF. CDR3 nucleotide sequence: TGCGCCAGCAGCTTGGAGCGGCGGGGGGGCGTGGATACGCAGTATTTT. Full variable domain (missing parts from reference TRBV5-5 and TRBJ2-3): DAGVTQSPTHLIKTRGQQVTLRCSPISGHKSVSWYQQVLGQGPQFIFQYYEKEERGRGNFPDRFSARQFPNYSSELNVNALLLGDSALYLCASSLERRGGVDTQYFGPGTRLTVL.